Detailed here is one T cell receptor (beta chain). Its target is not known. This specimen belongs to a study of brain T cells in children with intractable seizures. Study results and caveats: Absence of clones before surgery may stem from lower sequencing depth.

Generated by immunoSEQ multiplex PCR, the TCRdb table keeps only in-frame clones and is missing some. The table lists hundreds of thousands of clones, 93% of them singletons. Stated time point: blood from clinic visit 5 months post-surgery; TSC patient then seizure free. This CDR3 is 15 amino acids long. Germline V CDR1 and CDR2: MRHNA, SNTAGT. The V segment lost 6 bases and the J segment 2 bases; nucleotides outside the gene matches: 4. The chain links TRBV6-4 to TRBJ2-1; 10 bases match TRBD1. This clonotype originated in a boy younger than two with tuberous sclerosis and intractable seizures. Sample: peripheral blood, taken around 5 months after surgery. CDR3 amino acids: CASSRGQGPYNEQFF. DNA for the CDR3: TGTGCCAGCAGCAGGGGACAGGGGCCCTACAATGAGCAGTTCTTC.